These 19 T cell receptor beta chains came from one sample sequenced in a study of blood T cell repertoires in COVID-19. TCRdb's table, derived via immunoSEQ multiplex PCR, lists solely in-frame clones and lacks some. Here the sample spans fewer than 250,000 clones, around 86% being singletons. Sequencing input: peripheral blood. The source is a woman older than 75 with COVID-19, enrolled during active disease.

This clone has only one observation. This chain links TRBV11-2 with TRBJ1-5; TRBD1 might be the D (6 bases). The germline V and J ends were trimmed by 1 base and 0 bases, with 16 bases remaining between them. Germline CDR1 SGHAT, CDR2 FQNNGV. This CDR3 is built from 18 residues. The CDR3 DNA follows: TGTGCCAGCAGCTTAGGTTCGTCAGGGGACAATAGCAATCAGCCCCAGCATTTT. Amino acid sequence: CASSLGSSGDNSNQPQHF.

The rearrangement joins TRBV7-2 to TRBJ2-5; D perhaps matches TRBD1 (5 bases). The germline gives CDR1 SGHTA, CDR2 FQGNSA. Trimming shortened V by 1 base and J by 5 bases, and 17 bases separated the two germline ends. There are 16 residues in the CDR3. The CDR3 DNA sequence: TGTGCCAGCAGCTTAGAGTGGGGCCCCTACGGGGAGACCCAGTACTTC. Translating it yields CASSLEWGPYGETQYF.

The chain joins TRBV4-2 to TRBJ1-4; unclear D gene. Germline V gene sequence: CDR1 LGHNA, CDR2 YNFKEQ. V dropped 1 base and J dropped 4 bases, with 10 bases sitting between them. The CDR3 totals 15 residues. CDR3 in DNA: TGTGCCAGCAGCCAAGTCGGCGGAGATAATGAAAAACTGTTTTTT. Encoded protein: CASSQVGGDNEKLFF.

The CDR3 here is CAIGTGGNTIYF. In nucleotides, the CDR3 is TGTGCCATCGGGACAGGGGGAAACACCATATATTTT. The chain has TRBV28 and TRBJ1-3, with 9 bases identical to TRBD1. Trimming at V came to 10 bases and at J to 4 bases, leaving 2 bases not matched to a gene. The CDR3 loop spans 12 amino acids. The germline V gene has CDR1 MDHEN and CDR2 SYDVKM. The whole variable domain, remainder taken from reference TRBV28 and TRBJ1-3, is DVKVTQSSRYLVKRTGEKVFLECVQDMDHENMFWYRQDPGLGLRLIYFSYDVKMKEKGDIPEGYSVSREKKERFSLILESASTNQTSMYLCAIGTGGNTIYFGEGSWLTVV.

The chain joins TRBV5-6 to TRBJ1-3, with TRBD1 identical over 11 bases. Germline V gives CDR1 SGHDT, CDR2 YYEEEE. J was trimmed by 2 bases and V by 4 bases; bases with no gene match: 2. This CDR3 comprises 15 residues. As DNA, the CDR3 is TGTGCCAGCAGCCTGGGACAGGGGGCTGGAAACACCATATATTTT. It translates to CASSLGQGAGNTIYF.

This sequence joins TRBV5-6 and TRBJ1-2; TRBD1 matches 10 bases. Germline values: CDR1 SGHDT, CDR2 YYEEEE. With V trimmed by 6 bases and J by 0 bases, 8 bases remained unmatched. The CDR3 is made up of 16 amino acids. The chain's CDR3 is CASTGDRGRTNYGYTF. CDR3 sequence (DNA): TGTGCCAGCACCGGGGACAGGGGAAGAACTAACTATGGCTACACCTTC.

V is TRBV7-2 and J is TRBJ2-1, with TRBD2 identical over 12 bases. The trim removed 1 base at V and 7 bases at J, leaving 5 bases unmatched. This CDR3 contains 16 residues. Germline V lookup: CDR1 SGHTA, CDR2 FQGNSA. CDR3 in amino acids: CASSLGLAGGENEQFF. Written as DNA, the CDR3 is TGTGCCAGCAGCTTAGGGCTAGCGGGGGGGGAAAATGAGCAGTTCTTC.

This chain connects TRBV6-5 to TRBJ1-2, with 8 bases that match TRBD1. V trimming: 8 bases; J trimming: 7 bases; junction bases outside the gene matches: 9. Germline-derived CDR1 and CDR2 are MNHEY and SVGAGI. CDR3 size: 13 residues. CDR3 DNA sequence: TGTGCCAGCGTCGACAGGGGATCGGCTGGCTACACCTTC. Translating it yields CASVDRGSAGYTF.

The chain has TRBV18 and TRBJ1-1; the match to TRBD1 covers 7 bases. Looked up from germline, CDR1 is KGHSH and CDR2 is LQKENI. V shed 1 base, J shed 5 bases, and the junction held 4 bases outside the gene matches. This CDR3 contains 14 residues. CDR3 in DNA: TGTGCCAGCTCACCACAAGGGGGCAAGACTGAAGCTTTCTTT. Translation: CASSPQGGKTEAFF.

The chain recombines TRBV7-9 with TRBJ2-3; 7 positions agree with TRBD1. This CDR3 is 14 amino acids long. Per germline, CDR1 SEHNR and CDR2 FQNEAQ (reference sequence). The V gene end was trimmed by 4 bases and the J gene end by 3 bases; junction bases not matched to a gene: 4. The CDR3, as DNA: TGTGCCAGCAGCTCAGGGGGTACAACAGATACGCAGTATTTT. Protein sequence: CASSSGGTTDTQYF. Full variable domain (missing parts from reference TRBV7-9 and TRBJ2-3): DTGVSQNPRHKITKRGQNVTFRCDPISEHNRLYWYRQTLGQGPEFLTYFQNEAQLEKSRLLSDRFSAERPKGSFSTLEIQRTEQGDSAMYLCASSSGGTTDTQYFGPGTRLTVL.

CDR3 DNA sequence: TGTGCCAGCAGTCCTCTGGACAGCCAAGAGACCCAGTACTTC. Amino acids: CASSPLDSQETQYF. The chain links TRBV28 to TRBJ2-5, with a weak D call TRBD1 (6 bases). V was cut by 5 bases and J by 1 base, with 11 bases left in between. The CDR3 length is 14 residues. Germline CDR1 and CDR2: MDHEN and SYDVKM.

This chain uses TRBV3-1 (or the pseudogene TRBV3-2) with TRBJ1-4; D is undetermined. The CDR3 loop spans 14 amino acids. Germline V gene lookup returns CDR1 LGHDT and CDR2 YNNKEL (reference sequence). V lost 4 bases and J lost 0, with 6 bases in between. The CDR3 sequence: CASSRDTTNEKLFF. The CDR3 DNA sequence: TGTGCCAGCAGCCGCGATACAACTAATGAAAAACTGTTTTTT.

V and J are TRBV18 and TRBJ1-1; the match to TRBD1 covers 12 bases. Germline values: CDR1 KGHSH, CDR2 LQKENI. Losses at the gene ends were 3 bases for V and 2 bases for J; bases not matched to a gene: 4. The CDR3 contains 16 residues. CDR3: CASSPPGTGGNTEAFF. The CDR3 bases are TGTGCCAGCTCACCGCCTGGGACAGGGGGCAACACTGAAGCTTTCTTT.

The V call is TRBV6-2 or TRBV6-3, the J call TRBJ2-4; D is perhaps TRBD1 (6 bases). This CDR3 contains 13 residues. V was shortened by 5 bases and J by 13 bases, with 18 bases between the two germline ends. Germline V gene sequence: CDR1 MNHEY, CDR2 SVGEGT. Here the CDR3 DNA reads TGTGCCAGCAGTCGGGACACGCTGGGGTGGCAGTACTTC. Protein: CASSRDTLGWQYF.

The chain has TRBV9 and TRBJ1-6; 8 nucleotides agree with TRBD1. CDR3 length: 14 amino acids. Germline CDR1 SGDLS, CDR2 YYNGEE. V trimming: 3 bases; J trimming: 10 bases; junction bases outside the gene matches: 6. The CDR3 here is CASSAGQGYSPLHF. Written as DNA, the CDR3 is TGTGCCAGCAGCGCCGGACAGGGATACTCACCCCTCCACTTT.

The chain links TRBV24-1 to TRBJ2-3, with TRBD1 matching 10 bases. J gave up 2 bases and V 7 bases, and 5 bases lay outside the gene matches. Germline V lookup: CDR1 KGHDR, CDR2 SFDVKD. The CDR3 is made up of 15 amino acids. The CDR3: CATSTGTGDTDTQYF. CDR3 nucleotides: TGTGCCACCAGCACCGGGACAGGGGACACAGATACGCAGTATTTT.

The rearrangement joins TRBV3-1 (or the pseudogene TRBV3-2) to TRBJ2-5; D gene unclear. The V gene lost 4 bases and the J gene lost 2 bases, with 8 bases spanning the gap. This CDR3 has 13 amino acids. CDR1 is LGHDT, CDR2 YNNKEL, per germline (reference sequence). The DNA for the CDR3 is TGTGCCAGCAGCCTTCAGACACAAGAGACCCAGTACTTC. It translates to CASSLQTQETQYF.

The chain is built from TRBV5-4 and TRBJ1-2, with 7 bases identical to TRBD1. The CDR3 has 15 amino acids. The V gene end was trimmed by 4 bases and the J gene end by 4 bases; junction bases not matched to a gene: 10. Germline values: CDR1 SGHNT, CDR2 YYREEE (reference sequence). The CDR3 loop reads CASSPEPTGSYGYTF. The CDR3 DNA reads as TGTGCCAGCAGCCCCGAGCCGACAGGGAGCTATGGCTACACCTTC.

The V gene is TRBV11-3, the J gene TRBJ2-7, with a tentative D call TRBD1 (5 bases). The CDR3 has 13 amino acids. Germline lookup yields CDR1 SGHNT and CDR2 YENEEA. V was shortened by 4 bases and J by 0 bases, with 7 bases between the two germline ends. CDR3 DNA sequence: TGTGCCAGCAGCTCAGGGAACTCCTACGAGCAGTACTTC. Translation: CASSSGNSYEQYF.